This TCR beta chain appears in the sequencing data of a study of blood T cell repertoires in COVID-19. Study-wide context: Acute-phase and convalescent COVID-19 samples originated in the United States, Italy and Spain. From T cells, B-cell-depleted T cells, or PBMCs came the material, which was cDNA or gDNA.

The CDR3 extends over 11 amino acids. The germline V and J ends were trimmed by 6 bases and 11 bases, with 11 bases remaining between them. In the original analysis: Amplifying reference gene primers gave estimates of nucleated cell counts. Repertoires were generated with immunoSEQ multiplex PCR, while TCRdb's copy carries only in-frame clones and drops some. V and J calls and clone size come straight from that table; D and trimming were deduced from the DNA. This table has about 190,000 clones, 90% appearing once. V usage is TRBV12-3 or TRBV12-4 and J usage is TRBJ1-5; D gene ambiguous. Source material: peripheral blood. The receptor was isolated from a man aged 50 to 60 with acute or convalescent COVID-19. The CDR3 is CASSRPGAQHF. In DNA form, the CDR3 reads TGTGCCAGCAGCCGTCCCGGAGCCCAGCATTTT.